This paragraph covers one TCR beta chain sequence. The unsorted PBMC replicate PCRs were performed with roughly 280 ng DNA, 25,000 to 30,000 T cell genomes. Data came from immunoSEQ multiplex PCR; TCRdb stores just in-frame clones and leaves some out. The sample carries some 490,000 clones, over 70% recorded once. This entry comes from a study of shared clonotypes between healthy human individuals. V dropped 6 bases and J dropped 3; count of bases not matched to a gene: 9. The CDR3 is 14 residues long. Germline lookup yields CDR1 SQVTM and CDR2 ANQGSEA. The TCR originated in a woman between 40 and 50 years old in good health. Some clones in this sample may be carry-over from other donors' samples. J is TRBJ2-3 and V is TRBV29-1, with 7 bases fitting TRBD2. The sample comprised PBMCs. The CDR3 region is CSVELASGTDTQYF. For the CDR3, the DNA is TGCAGCGTAGAACTAGCGTCGGGGACAGATACGCAGTATTTT.